This T cell receptor (beta chain) was sequenced for a study of T cell repertoires in cytomegalovirus infection. About the research overall: CMV infection plus the matching HLA type was flagged by public TCR beta signatures. Overall study findings and caveats: The ex vivo response was dominated by HLA-C-restricted CMV-specific TCR beta clonotypes. Carriers of CMV and the relevant HLA type were discriminated by public TCR beta frequency.

This clonotype has more than one count but fewer than ten. Antigen: not known. TCRdb reprocessed the reads via MiXCR and lists one record per CDR3 protein. The sample lists roughly 730,000 distinct CDR3 sequences; 30% to 35% were seen once. This clonotype was obtained from a human donor in good health (CMV status not recorded). Some clones in this sample may be carry-over from other donors' samples. The input for sequencing was cultured PBMCs, taken from culture after CMV antigen stimulation.

In nucleotides, the CDR3 is TGTGCCAGCAGTTCCCCAGAGGAGACCTACGAGCAGTACTTC. Its translation: CASSSPEETYEQYF. V usage is TRBV6-2 or TRBV6-3 and J usage is TRBJ2-7; no reliable D call. Germline V gives CDR1 MNHEY, CDR2 SVGEGT. The CDR3 extends over 14 amino acids. Trimming left V 4 bases short and J 2 bases short, with 12 bases between.